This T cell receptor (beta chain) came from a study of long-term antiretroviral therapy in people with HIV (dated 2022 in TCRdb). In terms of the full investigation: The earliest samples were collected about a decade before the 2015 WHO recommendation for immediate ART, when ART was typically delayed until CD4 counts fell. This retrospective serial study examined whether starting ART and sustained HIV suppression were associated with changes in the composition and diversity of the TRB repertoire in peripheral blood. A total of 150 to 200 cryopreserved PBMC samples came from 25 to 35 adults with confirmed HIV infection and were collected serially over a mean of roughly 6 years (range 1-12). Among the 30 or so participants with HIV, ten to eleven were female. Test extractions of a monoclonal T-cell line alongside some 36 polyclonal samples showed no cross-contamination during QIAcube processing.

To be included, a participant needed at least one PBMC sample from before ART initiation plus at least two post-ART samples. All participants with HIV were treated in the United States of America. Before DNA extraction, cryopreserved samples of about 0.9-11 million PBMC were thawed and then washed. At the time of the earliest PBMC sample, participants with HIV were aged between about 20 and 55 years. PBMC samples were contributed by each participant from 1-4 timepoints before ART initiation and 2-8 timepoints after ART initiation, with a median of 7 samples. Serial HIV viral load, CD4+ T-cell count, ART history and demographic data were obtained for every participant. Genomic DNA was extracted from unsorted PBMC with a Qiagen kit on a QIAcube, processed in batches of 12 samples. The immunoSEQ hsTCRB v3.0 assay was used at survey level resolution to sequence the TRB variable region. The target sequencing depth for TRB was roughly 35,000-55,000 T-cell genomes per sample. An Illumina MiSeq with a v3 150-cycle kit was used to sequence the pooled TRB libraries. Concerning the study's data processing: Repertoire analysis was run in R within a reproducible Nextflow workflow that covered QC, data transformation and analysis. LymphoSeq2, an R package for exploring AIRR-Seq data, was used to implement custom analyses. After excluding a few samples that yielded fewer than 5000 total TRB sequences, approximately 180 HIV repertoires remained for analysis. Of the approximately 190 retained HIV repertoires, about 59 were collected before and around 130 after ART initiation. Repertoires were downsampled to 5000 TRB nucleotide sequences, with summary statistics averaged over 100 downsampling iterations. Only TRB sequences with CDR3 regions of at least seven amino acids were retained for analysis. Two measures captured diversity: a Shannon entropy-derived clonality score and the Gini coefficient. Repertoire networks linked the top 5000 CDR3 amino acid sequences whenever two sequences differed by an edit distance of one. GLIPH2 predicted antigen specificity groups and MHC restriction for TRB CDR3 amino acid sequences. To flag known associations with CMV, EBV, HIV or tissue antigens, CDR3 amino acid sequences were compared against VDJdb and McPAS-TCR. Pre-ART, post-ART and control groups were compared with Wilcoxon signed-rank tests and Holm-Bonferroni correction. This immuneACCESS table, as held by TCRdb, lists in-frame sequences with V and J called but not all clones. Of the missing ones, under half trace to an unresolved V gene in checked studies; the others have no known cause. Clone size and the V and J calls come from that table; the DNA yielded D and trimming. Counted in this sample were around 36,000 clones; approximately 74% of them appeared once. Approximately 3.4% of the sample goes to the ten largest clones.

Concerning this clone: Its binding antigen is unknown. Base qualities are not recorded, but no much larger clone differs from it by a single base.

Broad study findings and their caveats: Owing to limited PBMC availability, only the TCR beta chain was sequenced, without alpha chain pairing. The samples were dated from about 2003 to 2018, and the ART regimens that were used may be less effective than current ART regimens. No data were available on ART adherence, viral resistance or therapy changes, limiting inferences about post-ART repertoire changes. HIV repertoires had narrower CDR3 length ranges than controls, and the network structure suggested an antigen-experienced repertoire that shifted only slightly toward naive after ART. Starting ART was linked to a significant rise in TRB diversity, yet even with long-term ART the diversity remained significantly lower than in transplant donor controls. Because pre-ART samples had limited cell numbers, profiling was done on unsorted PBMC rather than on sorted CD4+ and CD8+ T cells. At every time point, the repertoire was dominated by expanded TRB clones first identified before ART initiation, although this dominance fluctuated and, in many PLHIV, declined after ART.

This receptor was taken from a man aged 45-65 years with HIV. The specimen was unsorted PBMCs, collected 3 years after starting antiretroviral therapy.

The CDR3 protein: CASSFDTGGVYGYTF. DNA sequence: TGTGCCAGCAGCTTTGATACAGGGGGCGTCTATGGCTACACCTTC. The V and J genes are TRBV7-3 and TRBJ1-2, with TRBD1 identical over 9 junction bases. Per the germline V gene, SGHTA is the CDR1 and FQGTGA is the CDR2. The CDR3 goes from the cysteine to the phenylalanine over 15 residues. Of all the DNA, just the CDR3 is kept, 45 bases in frame from base 1. Trimming accounts for 3 bases at V and 4 bases at J, while the number of junction bases matched to no gene is 6.